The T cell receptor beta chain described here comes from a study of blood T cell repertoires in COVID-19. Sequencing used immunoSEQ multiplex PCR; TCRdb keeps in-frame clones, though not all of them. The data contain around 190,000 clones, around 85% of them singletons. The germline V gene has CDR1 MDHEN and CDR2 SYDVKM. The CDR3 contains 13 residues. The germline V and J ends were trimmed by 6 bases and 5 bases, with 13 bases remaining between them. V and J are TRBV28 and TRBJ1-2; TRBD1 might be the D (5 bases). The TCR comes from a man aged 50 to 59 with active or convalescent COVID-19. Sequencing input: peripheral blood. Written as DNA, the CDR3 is TGTGCCAGCAGGACAGCCCGGGGGTATGGCTACACCTTC. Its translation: CASRTARGYGYTF.